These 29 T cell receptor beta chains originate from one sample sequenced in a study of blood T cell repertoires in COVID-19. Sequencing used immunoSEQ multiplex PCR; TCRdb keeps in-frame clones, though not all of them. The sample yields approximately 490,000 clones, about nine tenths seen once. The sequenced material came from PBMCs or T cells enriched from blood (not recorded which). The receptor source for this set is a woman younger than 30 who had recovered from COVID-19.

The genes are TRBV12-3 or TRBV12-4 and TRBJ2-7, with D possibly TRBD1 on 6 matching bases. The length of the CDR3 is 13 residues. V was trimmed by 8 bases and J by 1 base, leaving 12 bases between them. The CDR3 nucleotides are TGTGCCAGCCTCACGACAGGATCCTACGAGCAGTACTTC. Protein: CASLTTGSYEQYF.

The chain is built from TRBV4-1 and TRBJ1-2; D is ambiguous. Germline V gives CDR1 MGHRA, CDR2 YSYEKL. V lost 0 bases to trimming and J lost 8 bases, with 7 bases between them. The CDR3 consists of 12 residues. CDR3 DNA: TGCGCCAGCAGCCAAGACGAGATCGGCTACACCTTC. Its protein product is CASSQDEIGYTF.

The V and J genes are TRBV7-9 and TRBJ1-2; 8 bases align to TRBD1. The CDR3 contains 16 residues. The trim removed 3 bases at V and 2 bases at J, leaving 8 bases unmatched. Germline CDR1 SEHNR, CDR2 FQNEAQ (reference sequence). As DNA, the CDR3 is TGTGCCAGCAGCTTCCGGGGACAGGTAAGGAACTATGGCTACACCTTC. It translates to CASSFRGQVRNYGYTF. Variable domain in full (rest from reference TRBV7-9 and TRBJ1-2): DTGVSQNPRHKITKRGQNVTFRCDPISEHNRLYWYRQTLGQGPEFLTYFQNEAQLEKSRLLSDRFSAERPKGSFSTLEIQRTEQGDSAMYLCASSFRGQVRNYGYTFGSGTRLTVV.

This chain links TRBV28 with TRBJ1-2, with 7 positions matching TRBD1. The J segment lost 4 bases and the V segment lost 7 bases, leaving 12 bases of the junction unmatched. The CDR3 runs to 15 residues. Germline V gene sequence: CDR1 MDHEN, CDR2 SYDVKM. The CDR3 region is CASTAGPTGVYGYTF. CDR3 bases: TGTGCCAGCACCGCAGGGCCTACAGGGGTCTATGGCTACACCTTC.

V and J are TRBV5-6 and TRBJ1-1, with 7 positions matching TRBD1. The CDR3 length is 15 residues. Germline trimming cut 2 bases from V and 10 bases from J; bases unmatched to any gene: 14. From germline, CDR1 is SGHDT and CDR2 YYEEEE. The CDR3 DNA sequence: TGTGCCAGCAGCTTACGACAGGGCGGATCCCGCGGAGCTTTCTTT. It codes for CASSLRQGGSRGAFF.

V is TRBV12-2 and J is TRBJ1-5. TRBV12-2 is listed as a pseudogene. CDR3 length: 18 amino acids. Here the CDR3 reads CASRSTTQGIGRNQPQHF. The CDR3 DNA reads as TGTGCAAGTCGCTCAACGACTCAGGGAATAGGGAGGAATCAGCCCCAGCATTTT.

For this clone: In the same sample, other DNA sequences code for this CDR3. DNA of the CDR3: TGTGCCAGCAGTTTAGGAGGTGCAAATGAAAAACTGTTTTTT. It is translated as CASSLGGANEKLFF. The rearrangement links TRBV28 to TRBJ1-4; D gene ambiguous. The CDR3 sequence is 14 residues long. The V end lost 2 bases, the J end lost 5 bases, and 9 bases lay between the germline ends. Germline CDR1 MDHEN, CDR2 SYDVKM.

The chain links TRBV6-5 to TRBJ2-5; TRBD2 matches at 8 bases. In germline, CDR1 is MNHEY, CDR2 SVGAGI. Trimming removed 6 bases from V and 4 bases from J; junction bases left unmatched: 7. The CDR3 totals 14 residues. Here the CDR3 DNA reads TGTGCCAGCAGAACACCGGGGGGGCGAGAGACCCAGTACTTC. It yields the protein CASRTPGGRETQYF.

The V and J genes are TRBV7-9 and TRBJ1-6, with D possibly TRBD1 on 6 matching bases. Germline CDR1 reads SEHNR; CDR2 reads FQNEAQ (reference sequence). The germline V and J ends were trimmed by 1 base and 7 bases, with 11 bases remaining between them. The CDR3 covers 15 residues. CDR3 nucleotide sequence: TGTGCCAGCAGCTTAGAGGGGGTGGGGAATTCACCCCTCCACTTT. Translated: CASSLEGVGNSPLHF.

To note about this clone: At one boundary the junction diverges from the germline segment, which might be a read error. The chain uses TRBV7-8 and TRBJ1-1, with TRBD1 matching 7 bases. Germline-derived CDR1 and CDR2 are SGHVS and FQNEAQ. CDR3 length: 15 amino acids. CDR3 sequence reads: CASSPWTGSNPEAFF. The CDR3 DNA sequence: TGTGCCAGCAGCCCGTGGACAGGTTCGAACCCTGAAGCTTTCTTT.

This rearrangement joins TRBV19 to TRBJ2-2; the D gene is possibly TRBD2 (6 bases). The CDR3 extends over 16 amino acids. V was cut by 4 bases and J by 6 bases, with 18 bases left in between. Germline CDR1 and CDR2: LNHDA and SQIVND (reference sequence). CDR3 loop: CASSTGRNPGAGELFF. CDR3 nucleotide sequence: TGTGCCAGTAGTACCGGACGGAACCCGGGGGCCGGGGAGCTGTTTTTT.

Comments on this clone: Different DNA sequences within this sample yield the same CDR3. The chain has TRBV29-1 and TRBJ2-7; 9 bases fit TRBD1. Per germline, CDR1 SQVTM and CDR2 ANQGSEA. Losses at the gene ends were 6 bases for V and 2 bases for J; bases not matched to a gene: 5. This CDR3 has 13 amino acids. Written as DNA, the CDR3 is TGCAGCGTGGAGGGACAGGGAACCTACGAGCAGTACTTC. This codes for CSVEGQGTYEQYF.

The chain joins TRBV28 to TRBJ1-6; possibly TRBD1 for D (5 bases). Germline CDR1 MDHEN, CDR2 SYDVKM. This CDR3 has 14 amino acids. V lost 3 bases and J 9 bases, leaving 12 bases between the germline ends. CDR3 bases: TGTGCCAGCAGTTTGGTCAGGGCGACTTCACCCCTCCACTTT. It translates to CASSLVRATSPLHF.

For the CDR3, the DNA is TGTGCCAGCAGCCCTATAGCGGGGGACAATGAGCAGTTCTTC. Translation gives CASSPIAGDNEQFF. The chain recombines TRBV5-4 with TRBJ2-1, with TRBD2 matching over 9 bases. The CDR3 runs 14 residues. Germline trimming cut 4 bases from V and 5 bases from J; bases unmatched to any gene: 4. Germline V lookup: CDR1 SGHNT, CDR2 YYREEE (reference sequence). The whole variable domain, filled in from reference TRBV5-4 and TRBJ2-1, reads ETGVTQSPTHLIKTRGQQVTLRCSSQSGHNTVSWYQQALGQGPQFIFQYYREEENGRGNFPPRFSGLQFPNYSSELNVNALELDDSALYLCASSPIAGDNEQFFGPGTRLTVL.

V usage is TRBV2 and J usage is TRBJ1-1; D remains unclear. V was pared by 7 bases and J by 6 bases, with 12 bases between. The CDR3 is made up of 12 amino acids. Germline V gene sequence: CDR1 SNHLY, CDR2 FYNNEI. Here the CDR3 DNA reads TGTGCCAGCAAGGCGGAGACGGCTGAAGCTTTCTTT. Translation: CASKAETAEAFF.

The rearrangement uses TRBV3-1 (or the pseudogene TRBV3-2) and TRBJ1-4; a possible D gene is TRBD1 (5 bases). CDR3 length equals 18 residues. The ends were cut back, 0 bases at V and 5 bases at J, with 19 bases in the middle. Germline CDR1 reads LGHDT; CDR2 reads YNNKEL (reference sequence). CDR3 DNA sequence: TGTGCCAGCAGCCAAGACCCCCCTGACGGGGCGGGGAATGAAAAACTGTTTTTT. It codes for CASSQDPPDGAGNEKLFF.

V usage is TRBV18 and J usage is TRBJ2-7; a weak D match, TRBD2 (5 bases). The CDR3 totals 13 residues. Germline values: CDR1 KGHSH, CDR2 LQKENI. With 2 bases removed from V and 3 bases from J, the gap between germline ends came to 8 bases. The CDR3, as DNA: TGTGCCAGCTCACCAAGTGGGAGCTACGAGCAGTACTTC. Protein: CASSPSGSYEQYF.

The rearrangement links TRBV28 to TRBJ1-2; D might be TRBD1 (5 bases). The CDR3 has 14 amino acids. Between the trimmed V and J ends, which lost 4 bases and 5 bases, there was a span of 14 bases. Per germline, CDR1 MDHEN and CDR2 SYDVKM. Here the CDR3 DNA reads TGTGCCAGCAGTTCCCCCAGGGAACTATATGGCTACACCTTC. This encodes CASSSPRELYGYTF.

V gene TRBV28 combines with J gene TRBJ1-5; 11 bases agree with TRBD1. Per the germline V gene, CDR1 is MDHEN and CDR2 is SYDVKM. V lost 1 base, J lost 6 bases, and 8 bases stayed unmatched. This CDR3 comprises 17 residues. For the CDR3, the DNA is TGTGCCAGCAGTTTATATTTTGGGACAGGGGGTCGTCAGCCCCAGCATTTT. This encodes CASSLYFGTGGRQPQHF.

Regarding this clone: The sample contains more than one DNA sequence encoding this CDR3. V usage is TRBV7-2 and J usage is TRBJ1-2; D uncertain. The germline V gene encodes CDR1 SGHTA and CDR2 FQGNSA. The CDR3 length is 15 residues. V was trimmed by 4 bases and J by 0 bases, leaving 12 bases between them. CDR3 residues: CASSSRTGTNYGYTF. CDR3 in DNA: TGTGCCAGCAGCTCTCGGACTGGGACTAACTATGGCTACACCTTC.

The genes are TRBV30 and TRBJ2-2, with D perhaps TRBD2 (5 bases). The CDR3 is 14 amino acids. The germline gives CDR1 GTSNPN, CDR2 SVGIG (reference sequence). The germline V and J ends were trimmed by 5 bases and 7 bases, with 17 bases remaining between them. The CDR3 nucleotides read TGTGCCTGGGATCCCCTCCGGGATTTCGGGGAGCTGTTTTTT. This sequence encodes CAWDPLRDFGELFF.

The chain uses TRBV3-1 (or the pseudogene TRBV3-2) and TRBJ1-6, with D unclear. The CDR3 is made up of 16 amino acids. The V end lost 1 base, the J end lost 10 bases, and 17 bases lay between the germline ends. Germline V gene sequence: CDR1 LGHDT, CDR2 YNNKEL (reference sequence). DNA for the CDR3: TGTGCCAGCAGCCAAGCCGCCGTCCGGCGCGGGTCACCCCTCCACTTT. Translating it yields CASSQAAVRRGSPLHF.

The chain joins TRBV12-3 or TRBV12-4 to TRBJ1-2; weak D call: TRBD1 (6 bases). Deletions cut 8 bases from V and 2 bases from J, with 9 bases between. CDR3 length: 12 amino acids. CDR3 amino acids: CASGQLNYGYTF. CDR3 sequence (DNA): TGTGCCAGCGGACAGTTAAACTATGGCTACACCTTC.

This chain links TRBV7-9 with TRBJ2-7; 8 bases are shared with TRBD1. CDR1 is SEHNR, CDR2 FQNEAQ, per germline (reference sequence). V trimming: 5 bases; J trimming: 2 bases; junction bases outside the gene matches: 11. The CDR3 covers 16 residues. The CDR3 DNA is TGTGCCAGCAGCCGGACCGGGACAGGAGACACCTACGAGCAGTACTTC. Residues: CASSRTGTGDTYEQYF.

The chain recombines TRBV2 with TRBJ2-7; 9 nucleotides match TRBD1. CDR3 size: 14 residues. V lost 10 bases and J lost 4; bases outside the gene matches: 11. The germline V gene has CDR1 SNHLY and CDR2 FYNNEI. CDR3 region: CATNLPTGGYEQYF. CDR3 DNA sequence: TGTGCCACCAACCTCCCGACAGGGGGTTACGAGCAGTACTTC.

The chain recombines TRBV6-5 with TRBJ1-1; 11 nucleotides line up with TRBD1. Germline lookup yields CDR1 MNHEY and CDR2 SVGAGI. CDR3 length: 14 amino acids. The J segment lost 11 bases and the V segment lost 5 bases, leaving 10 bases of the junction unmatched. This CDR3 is CASSPRRDRGNAFF. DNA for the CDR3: TGTGCCAGCAGTCCCCGCCGGGACAGGGGGAACGCTTTCTTT.

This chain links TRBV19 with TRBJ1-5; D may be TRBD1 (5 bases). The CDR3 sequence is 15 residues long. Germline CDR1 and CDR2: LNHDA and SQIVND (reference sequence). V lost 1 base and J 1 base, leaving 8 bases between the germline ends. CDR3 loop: CASSIGGKSNQPQHF. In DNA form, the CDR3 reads TGTGCCAGTAGTATAGGGGGCAAGAGCAATCAGCCCCAGCATTTT. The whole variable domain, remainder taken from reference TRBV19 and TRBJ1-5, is DGGITQSPKYLFRKEGQNVTLSCEQNLNHDAMYWYRQDPGQGLRLIYYSQIVNDFQKGDIAEGYSVSREKKESFPLTVTSAQKNPTAFYLCASSIGGKSNQPQHFGDGTRLSIL.

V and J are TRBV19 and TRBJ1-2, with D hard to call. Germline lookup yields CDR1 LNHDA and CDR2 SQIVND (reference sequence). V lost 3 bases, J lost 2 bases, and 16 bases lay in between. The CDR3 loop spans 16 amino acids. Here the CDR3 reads CASSIWAPGGNYGYTF. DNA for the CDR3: TGTGCCAGTAGTATTTGGGCCCCAGGAGGGAACTATGGCTACACCTTC.

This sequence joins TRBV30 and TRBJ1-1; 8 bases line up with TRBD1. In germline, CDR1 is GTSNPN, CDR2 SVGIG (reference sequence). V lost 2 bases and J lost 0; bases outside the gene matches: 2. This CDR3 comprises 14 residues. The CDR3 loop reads CAWSSGGLNTEAFF. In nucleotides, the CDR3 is TGTGCCTGGAGTTCAGGGGGCCTGAACACTGAAGCTTTCTTT.